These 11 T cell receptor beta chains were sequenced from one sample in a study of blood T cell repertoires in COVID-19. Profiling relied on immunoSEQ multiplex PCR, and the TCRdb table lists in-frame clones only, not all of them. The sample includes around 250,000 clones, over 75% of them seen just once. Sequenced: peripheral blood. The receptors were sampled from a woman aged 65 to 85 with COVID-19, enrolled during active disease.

CDR3 residues: CASSLGQDSGYTF. The DNA for the CDR3 is TGCGCCAGCAGCTTGGGACAGGACAGCGGCTACACCTTC. The V and J genes are TRBV5-1 and TRBJ1-2, with a possible D match to TRBD1 (6 bases). Trimming took off 0 bases at V and 8 bases at J, with 11 bases between the two ends. This CDR3 region has 13 residues. Germline CDR1 reads SGHRS; CDR2 reads YFSETQ.

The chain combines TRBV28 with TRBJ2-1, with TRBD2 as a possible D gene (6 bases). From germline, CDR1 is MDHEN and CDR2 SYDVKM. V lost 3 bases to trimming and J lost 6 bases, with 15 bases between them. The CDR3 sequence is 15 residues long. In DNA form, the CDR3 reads TGTGCCAGCAGTTTGCGGGACCTCATGGGCAATGAGCAGTTCTTC. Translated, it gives CASSLRDLMGNEQFF.

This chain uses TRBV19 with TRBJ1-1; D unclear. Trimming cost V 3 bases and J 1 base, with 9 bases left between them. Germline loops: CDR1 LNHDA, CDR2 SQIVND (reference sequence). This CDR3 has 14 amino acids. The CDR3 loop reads CASSIGSANTEAFF. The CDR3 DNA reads TGTGCCAGTAGTATCGGGTCAGCGAACACTGAAGCTTTCTTT.

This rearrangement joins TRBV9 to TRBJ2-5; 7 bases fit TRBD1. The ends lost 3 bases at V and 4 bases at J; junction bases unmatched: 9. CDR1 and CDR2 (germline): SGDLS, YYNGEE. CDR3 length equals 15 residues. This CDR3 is CASSAGTATIETQYF. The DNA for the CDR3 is TGTGCCAGCAGCGCAGGGACAGCCACGATAGAGACCCAGTACTTC. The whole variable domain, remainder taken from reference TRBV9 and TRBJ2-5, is DSGVTQTPKHLITATGQRVTLRCSPRSGDLSVYWYQQSLDQGLQFLIQYYNGEERAKGNILERFSAQQFPDLHSELNLSSLELGDSALYFCASSAGTATIETQYFGPGTRLLVL.

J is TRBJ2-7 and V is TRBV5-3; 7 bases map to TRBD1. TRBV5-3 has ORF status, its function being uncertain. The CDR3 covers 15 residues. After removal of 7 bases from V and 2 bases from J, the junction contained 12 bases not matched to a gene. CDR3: CARPPPGTVTYEQYF. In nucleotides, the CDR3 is TGTGCCAGACCTCCTCCCGGGACAGTGACCTACGAGCAGTACTTC.

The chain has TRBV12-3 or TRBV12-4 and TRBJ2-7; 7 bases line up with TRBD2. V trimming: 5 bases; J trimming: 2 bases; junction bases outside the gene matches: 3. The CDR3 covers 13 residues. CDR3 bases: TGTGCCAGCAGTCCGGGAGGAGCCTACGAGCAGTACTTC. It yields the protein CASSPGGAYEQYF.

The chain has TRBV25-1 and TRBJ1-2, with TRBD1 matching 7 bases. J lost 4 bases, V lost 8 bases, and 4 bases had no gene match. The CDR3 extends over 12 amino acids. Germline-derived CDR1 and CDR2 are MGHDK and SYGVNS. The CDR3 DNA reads TGTGCCAGCGGGGGACAGATCTATGGCTACACCTTC. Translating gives CASGGQIYGYTF.

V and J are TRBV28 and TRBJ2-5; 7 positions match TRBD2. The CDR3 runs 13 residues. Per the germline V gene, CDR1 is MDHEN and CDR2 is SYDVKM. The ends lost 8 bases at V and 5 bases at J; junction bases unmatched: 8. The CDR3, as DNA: TGTGCCAGCTGCCGGACTAGTACGGAGACCCAGTACTTC. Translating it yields CASCRTSTETQYF.

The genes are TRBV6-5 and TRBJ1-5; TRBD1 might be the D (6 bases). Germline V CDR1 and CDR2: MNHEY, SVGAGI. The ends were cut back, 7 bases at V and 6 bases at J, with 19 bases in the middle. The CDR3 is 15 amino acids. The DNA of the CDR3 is TGTGCCAGCACTCCTGGGCAGGGGACCACTCAGCCCCAGCATTTT. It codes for CASTPGQGTTQPQHF.

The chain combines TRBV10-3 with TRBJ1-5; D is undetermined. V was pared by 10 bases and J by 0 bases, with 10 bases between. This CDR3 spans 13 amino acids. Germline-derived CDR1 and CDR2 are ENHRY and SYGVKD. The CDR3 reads CASSVDSNQPQHF. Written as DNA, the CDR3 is TGTGCCAGCTCAGTCGATAGCAATCAGCCCCAGCATTTT.

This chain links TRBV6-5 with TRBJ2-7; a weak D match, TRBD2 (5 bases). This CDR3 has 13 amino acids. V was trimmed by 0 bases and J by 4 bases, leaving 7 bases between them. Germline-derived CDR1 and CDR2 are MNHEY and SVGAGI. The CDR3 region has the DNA TGTGCCAGCAGTTACTCACTAGGGTACGAGCAGTACTTC. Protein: CASSYSLGYEQYF.